A selection of T cell receptor beta chains follows, all from one sample in a study of tumor-infiltrating lymphocytes in primary liver carcinoma. Via MiXCR, TCRdb re-called the multiplex PCR reads, giving one row per CDR3 protein. The sample contains a few hundred thousand distinct CDR3 sequences, about three fifths of which appear only once. Sequencing was carried out using peripheral blood. These receptors all stem from a woman aged 25 to 39 with primary liver carcinoma and hepatitis B virus infection. CDR3s include the opening cysteine and the closing phenylalanine or tryptophan. Each record gives: J gene, D gene, V gene, clone size, CDR3 protein, CDR3 DNA. A D gene is named only where the DNA matches it firmly. Rows may omit the clone size; those that give it use once, few, many or a size class.

>TRBJ2-1|TRBD2|TRBV11-3|many
CASSLWGGDSYNEQFF
TGTGCCAGCAGCTTATGGGGAGGGGATTCCTACAATGAGCAGTTCTTC
>TRBJ2-1|.|TRBV11-3|.
CASRSRGRSEHFF
TGTGCCAGCCGCTCCCGGGGGAGAAGTGAGCACTTCTTC
>TRBJ2-1|TRBD2|TRBV12-3/TRBV12-4|many
CASSFRASGPNEQFF
TGTGCCAGCAGTTTCAGGGCTAGCGGACCCAATGAGCAGTTCTTC
>TRBJ2-5|TRBD2|TRBV11-2|many
CASSLAESSGRKTQYF
TGTGCCAGCAGCTTAGCAGAGTCTAGCGGGAGGAAGACCCAGTACTTC
>TRBJ1-2|.|TRBV12-3/TRBV12-4|many
CASSFDPVYGYTF
TGTGCCAGCAGTTTTGACCCCGTCTATGGCTACACCTTC
>TRBJ1-1|TRBD1|TRBV7-8|.
CASKQGLKTTESFF
TGTGCCAGCAAACAGGGGTTGAAGACAACTGAATCTTTCTTT
>TRBJ2-7|TRBD2|TRBV11-2|.
CASSAQIAGLYYEQYF
TGTGCCAGCAGCGCCCAGATAGCGGGCCTATACTACGAGCAGTACTTC
>TRBJ2-3|.|TRBV10-3|.
CAISESIKRRDTQYF
TGTGCCATCAGTGAATCCATCAAGCGAAGGGATACGCAGTATTTT
>TRBJ2-3|.|TRBV6-5|once
CASSNSGVSSNQPQYF
TGTGCCAGCAGTAATTCAGGGGTTTCAAGCAATCAGCCCCAGTATTTT
>TRBJ2-3|TRBD2|TRBV5-6|.
CASSLGSGRAFLDTQYF
TGTGCCAGCAGCTTGGGGAGCGGGAGGGCCTTCCTAGATACGCAGTATTTT
>TRBJ2-1|.|TRBV6-1|once
CASRVRQYSYNEQFF
TGTGCCAGCAGGGTACGACAGTACTCCTACAATGAGCAGTTCTTC
>TRBJ2-3|.|TRBV4-3|.
CASSQGSTRGADTQYF
TGCGCCAGTAGCCAAGGGAGCACCAGGGGCGCAGATACGCAGTATTTT
>TRBJ2-1|TRBD1|TRBV7-4|.
CASSLSRDRGGNKQFF
TGTGCCAGCAGCTTAAGCCGGGACAGGGGCGGGAATAAGCAGTTCTTC